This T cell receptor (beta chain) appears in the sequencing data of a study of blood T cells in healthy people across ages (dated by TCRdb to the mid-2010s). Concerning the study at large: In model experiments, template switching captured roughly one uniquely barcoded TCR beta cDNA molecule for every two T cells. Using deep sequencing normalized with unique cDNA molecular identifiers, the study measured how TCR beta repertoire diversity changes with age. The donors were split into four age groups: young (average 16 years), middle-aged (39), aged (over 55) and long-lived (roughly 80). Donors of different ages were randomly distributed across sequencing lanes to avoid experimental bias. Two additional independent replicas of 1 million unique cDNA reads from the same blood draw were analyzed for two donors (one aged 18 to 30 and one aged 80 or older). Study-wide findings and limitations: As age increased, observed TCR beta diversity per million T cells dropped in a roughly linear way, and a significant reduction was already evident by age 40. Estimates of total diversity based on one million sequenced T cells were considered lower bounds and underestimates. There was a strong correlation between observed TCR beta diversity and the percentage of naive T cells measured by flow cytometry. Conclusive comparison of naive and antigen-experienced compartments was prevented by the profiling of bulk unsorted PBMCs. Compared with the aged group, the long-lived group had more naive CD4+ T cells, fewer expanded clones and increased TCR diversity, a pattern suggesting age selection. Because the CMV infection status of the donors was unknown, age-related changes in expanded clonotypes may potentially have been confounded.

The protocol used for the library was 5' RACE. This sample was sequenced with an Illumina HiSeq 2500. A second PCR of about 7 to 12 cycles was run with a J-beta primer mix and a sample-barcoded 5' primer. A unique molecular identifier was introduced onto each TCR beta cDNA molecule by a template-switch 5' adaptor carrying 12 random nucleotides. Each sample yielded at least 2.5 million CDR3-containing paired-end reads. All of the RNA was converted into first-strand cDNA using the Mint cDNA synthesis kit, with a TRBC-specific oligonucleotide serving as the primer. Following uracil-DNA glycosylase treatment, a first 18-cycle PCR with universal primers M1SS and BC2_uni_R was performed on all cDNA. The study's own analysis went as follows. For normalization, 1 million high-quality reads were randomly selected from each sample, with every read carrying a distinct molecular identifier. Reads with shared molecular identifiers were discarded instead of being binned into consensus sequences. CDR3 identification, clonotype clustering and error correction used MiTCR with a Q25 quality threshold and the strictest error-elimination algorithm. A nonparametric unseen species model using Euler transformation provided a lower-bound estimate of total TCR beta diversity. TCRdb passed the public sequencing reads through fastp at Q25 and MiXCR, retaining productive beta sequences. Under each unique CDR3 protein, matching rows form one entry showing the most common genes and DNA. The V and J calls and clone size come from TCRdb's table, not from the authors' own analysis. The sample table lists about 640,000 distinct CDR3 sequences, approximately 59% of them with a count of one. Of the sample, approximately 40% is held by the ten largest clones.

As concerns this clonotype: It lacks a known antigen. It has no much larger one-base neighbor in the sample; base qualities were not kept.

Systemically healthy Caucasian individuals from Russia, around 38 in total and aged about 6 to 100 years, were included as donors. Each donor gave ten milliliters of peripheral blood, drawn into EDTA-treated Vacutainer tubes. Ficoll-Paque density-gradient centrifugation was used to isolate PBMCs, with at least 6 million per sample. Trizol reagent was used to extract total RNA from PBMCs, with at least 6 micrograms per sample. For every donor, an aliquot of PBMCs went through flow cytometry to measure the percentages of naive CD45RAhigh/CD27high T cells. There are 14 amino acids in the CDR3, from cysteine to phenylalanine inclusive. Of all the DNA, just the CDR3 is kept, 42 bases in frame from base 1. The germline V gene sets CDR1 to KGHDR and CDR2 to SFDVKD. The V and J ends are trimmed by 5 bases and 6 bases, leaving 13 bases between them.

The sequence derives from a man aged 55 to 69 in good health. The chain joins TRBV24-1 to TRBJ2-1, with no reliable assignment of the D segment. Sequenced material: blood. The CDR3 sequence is CATSGTGLGNEQFF. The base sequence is TGTGCCACCAGTGGAACCGGTTTGGGCAATGAGCAGTTCTTC.